Following are 11 T cell receptor beta chains from one sample sequenced in a study of T cell changes during pregnancy in multiple sclerosis. Only in-frame clones appear in the TCRdb table, and some are missing; sequencing was by immunoSEQ multiplex PCR. This repertoire shows under 50,000 clones, less than 95% found once; its top ten account for approximately 2.9%. The material sequenced was CD8+ T cells from peripheral blood mononuclear cells, taken in the second trimester of pregnancy. The receptors originated from a female donor with multiple sclerosis, enrolled in a pregnancy study.

V is TRBV4-3 and J is TRBJ2-7, with D possibly being TRBD1 (6 bases). V gave up 1 base and J gave up 6 bases, with 16 bases separating them. The CDR3 spans 15 residues. Germline V gene sequence: CDR1 LGHNA, CDR2 YSLEER. The CDR3 DNA reads TGCGCCAGCAGCCAAGCCCCAGGGGCGATGGGCGAGCAGTACTTC. It encodes CASSQAPGAMGEQYF.

A word on this clone: An end of the junction does not agree with germline; a read error may underlie this. This chain joins TRBV5-6 and TRBJ1-1; D not certain. There are 11 residues in the CDR3. From germline, CDR1 is SGHDT and CDR2 YYEEEE. The CDR3 bases are TGTGCCAGCATCTTGGGAGTCGAAGCTTTCTTT. Translated: CASILGVEAFF.

V is TRBV15 and J is TRBJ2-7; D might be TRBD2 (6 bases). Trimming removed 0 bases at V and 0 bases at J, with 18 bases between. The length of the CDR3 is 18 residues. The V gene's germline CDR1 is LNHNV and CDR2 YYDKDF (reference sequence). The CDR3: CATSRERGTPINSYEQYF. The CDR3, as DNA: TGTGCCACCAGCAGAGAACGGGGGACTCCCATTAACTCCTACGAGCAGTACTTC. Full variable domain (remainder filled in from reference TRBV15 and TRBJ2-7): DAMVIQNPRYQVTQFGKPVTLSCSQTLNHNVMYWYQQKSSQAPKLLFHYYDKDFNNEADTPDNFQSRRPNTSFCFLDIRSPGLGDTAMYLCATSRERGTPINSYEQYFGPGTRLTVT.

This chain uses TRBV4-2 with TRBJ2-1, with 15 positions matching TRBD2. Germline V gene sequence: CDR1 LGHNA, CDR2 YNFKEQ. The ends lost 1 base at V and 2 bases at J; junction bases unmatched: 6. This CDR3 contains 19 residues. The CDR3 DNA reads TGTGCCAGCAGCCAAGGGGGACTAGCGGGGGGTGTCGCCTACAATGAGCAGTTCTTC. Translation: CASSQGGLAGGVAYNEQFF.

The V and J genes are TRBV4-2 and TRBJ2-1, with TRBD1 matching 7 bases. The germline V gene has CDR1 LGHNA and CDR2 YNFKEQ. V was clipped by 3 bases and J by 0 bases; unmatched bases: 5. This CDR3 is built from 16 residues. CDR3 in amino acids: CASSHAGDSSYNEQFF. In nucleotides, the CDR3 is TGTGCCAGCAGCCACGCCGGGGACAGCTCCTACAATGAGCAGTTCTTC.

V is TRBV27 and J is TRBJ2-7, with 8 bases lining up with TRBD1. Germline assignment: CDR1 MNHEY and CDR2 SMNVEV (reference sequence). The V and J ends lost 4 bases and 2 bases, in that order; junction bases with no gene match: 4. The CDR3 extends over 14 amino acids. The DNA of the CDR3 is TGTGCCAGCAGTTACTCGACAGGGGCCTACGAGCAGTACTTC. It translates to CASSYSTGAYEQYF.

The table lists this clone with a count of one. V usage is TRBV7-6 and J usage is TRBJ2-5, with 10 positions matching TRBD1. The CDR3 extends over 15 amino acids. Germline V gene data show CDR1 as SGHVS and CDR2 as FNYEAQ. V dropped 5 bases and J dropped 1; count of bases not matched to a gene: 4. CDR3 residues: CASSPGTGAQETQYF. The DNA of the CDR3 is TGTGCCAGCAGCCCGGGGACAGGGGCCCAAGAGACCCAGTACTTC.

The chain links TRBV9 to TRBJ1-1; D might be TRBD1 (5 bases). Germline loops: CDR1 SGDLS, CDR2 YYNGEE. Trimming removed 4 bases at V and 1 base at J, with 11 bases between. This CDR3 contains 14 residues. The CDR3 sequence is CASSPTGTNTEAFF. The CDR3 region has the DNA TGTGCCAGCAGCCCCACAGGTACGAACACTGAAGCTTTCTTT.

The J gene is TRBJ1-2, the V gene TRBV5-1; the D gene is possibly TRBD1 (6 bases). V was pared by 0 bases and J by 3 bases, with 9 bases between. CDR1 and CDR2 (germline): SGHRS, YFSETQ. The CDR3 is 14 residues long. The CDR3 protein is CASSLVPGDYGYTF. The CDR3 region has the DNA TGCGCCAGCAGCTTGGTACCAGGGGACTATGGCTACACCTTC.

The J gene is TRBJ2-3, the V gene TRBV11-3; D possibly corresponds to TRBD1 (5 bases). V lost 5 bases, J lost 2 bases, and 14 bases lay in between. The germline V gene encodes CDR1 SGHNT and CDR2 YENEEA. This CDR3 region has 15 residues. DNA of the CDR3: TGTGCCAGCAGCCCAACTACAGGATACACAGATACGCAGTATTTT. Translation gives CASSPTTGYTDTQYF.

The rearrangement joins TRBV7-8 to TRBJ1-5; D is unresolved. Germline V gene sequence: CDR1 SGHVS, CDR2 FQNEAQ. V was pared by 5 bases and J by 9 bases, with 11 bases between. This CDR3 region has 12 residues. The CDR3 loop is CASSEKFRPQHF. The CDR3 DNA follows: TGTGCCAGCAGCGAGAAATTCCGGCCCCAGCATTTT.